The 32 T cell receptor beta chains presented below share a single source sample, sequenced in a study of blood T cell repertoires in COVID-19. Method: immunoSEQ multiplex PCR; TCRdb's copy keeps in-frame clones and lacks some. The table has approximately 150,000 clones, 80% to 85% seen once; the top ten hold under 10%. The specimen was peripheral blood. The origin of the receptors is a man aged 25-45 years with COVID-19, enrolled during active disease.

The table lists this clone with a few counts. The chain employs TRBV7-9 and TRBJ2-1; the D is unclear. The CDR3 length is 13 residues. V dropped 2 bases and J dropped 6 bases, with 8 bases sitting between them. Germline values: CDR1 SEHNR, CDR2 FQNEAQ (reference sequence). CDR3 DNA: TGTGCCAGCAGCTTATCATCGGGCAATGAGCAGTTCTTC. It codes for CASSLSSGNEQFF.

The rearrangement links TRBV4-3 to TRBJ1-5; tentatively, D is TRBD1 (6 bases). Trimming took 1 base from V and 2 from J, leaving 9 bases between them. This CDR3 is 15 amino acids long. Germline-derived CDR1 and CDR2 are LGHNA and YSLEER. In DNA form, the CDR3 reads TGCGCCAGCAGCCAAGTGGCAGGGGGCAATCAGCCCCAGCATTTT. The encoded protein is CASSQVAGGNQPQHF.

The rearrangement uses TRBV7-2 and TRBJ2-1; 9 nucleotides align to TRBD2. Germline CDR1 SGHTA, CDR2 FQGNSA. Germline trimming cut 0 bases from V and 3 bases from J; bases unmatched to any gene: 0. This CDR3 contains 15 residues. The CDR3: CASSLAAGGYNEQFF. CDR3 sequence (DNA): TGTGCCAGCAGCTTAGCAGCGGGAGGCTACAATGAGCAGTTCTTC.

The CDR3: CASSPFEALPQYF. The CDR3 DNA is TGTGCCAGCTCACCTTTTGAGGCCCTCCCGCAGTATTTT. This chain connects TRBV18 to TRBJ2-3; D is unclear. The CDR3 is 13 residues long. Germline CDR1 reads KGHSH; CDR2 reads LQKENI. V shed 3 bases and J shed 10 bases, with 14 bases lying between them. Using reference TRBV18 and TRBJ2-3 for the parts outside the CDR3, the full variable domain is NAGVMQNPRHLVRRRGQEARLRCSPMKGHSHVYWYRQLPEEGLKFMVYLQKENIIDESGMPKERFSAEFPKEGPSILRIQQVVRGDSAAYFCASSPFEALPQYFGPGTRLTVL.

The gene calls are TRBV4-1 and TRBJ1-1; D not resolved. The CDR3 extends over 13 amino acids. Deletions cut 1 base from V and 10 bases from J, with 13 bases between. Germline V gene lookup returns CDR1 MGHRA and CDR2 YSYEKL. CDR3 residues: CASSQGQDGTAFF. In DNA, the CDR3 is TGCGCCAGCAGCCAAGGCCAGGATGGAACAGCTTTCTTT.

The V call is TRBV9, the J call TRBJ1-6; D remains ambiguous. The germline gives CDR1 SGDLS, CDR2 YYNGEE. V shed 5 bases and J shed 6 bases, with 21 bases lying between them. The CDR3 runs to 17 residues. The CDR3, as DNA: TGTGCCAGCAGAGGAGAGGGCCCCTCCGAATTTAATTCACCCCTCCACTTT. It is translated as CASRGEGPSEFNSPLHF.

Only one count was recorded for this clone. This chain uses TRBV11-2 with TRBJ2-7, with unresolved D. CDR1 and CDR2 from the germline V gene are SGHAT and FQNNGV. The CDR3 contains 14 residues. Trimming cost V 0 bases and J 6 bases, with 12 bases left between them. The CDR3 here is CASSLDPGLSEQYF. The CDR3 DNA follows: TGTGCCAGCAGCTTAGATCCGGGTTTGAGCGAGCAGTACTTC.

The chain employs TRBV28 and TRBJ2-7; 8 nucleotides agree with TRBD1. CDR1 and CDR2 from the germline V gene are MDHEN and SYDVKM. The CDR3 sequence is 14 residues long. V lost 5 bases, J lost 2 bases, and 5 bases stayed unmatched. CDR3 nucleotide sequence: TGTGCCAGCAGTCTCGACAGGGGCCCCTACGAGCAGTACTTC. This encodes CASSLDRGPYEQYF.

For the CDR3, the DNA is TGCAGCGTTGAAGAAGAGGGTAGCAAACTGTTTTTT. Translating gives CSVEEEGSKLFF. The chain uses TRBV29-1 and TRBJ1-4, with D uncertain. This CDR3 comprises 12 residues. V shed 0 bases and J shed 11 bases, with 10 bases lying between them. Germline CDR1 SQVTM, CDR2 ANQGSEA.

The J gene is TRBJ1-4, the V gene TRBV5-5, with D tentatively TRBD1 (6 bases). The V and J ends lost 4 bases and 3 bases respectively, with 19 bases between them. Germline V gene data show CDR1 as SGHKS and CDR2 as YYEKEE (reference sequence). This CDR3 is 17 amino acids long. The CDR3 DNA sequence: TGTGCCAGCAGCGCCCTCGGGCAGGGGTGGTCTAATGAAAAACTGTTTTTT. This codes for CASSALGQGWSNEKLFF.

This clone has at least ten counts. The J gene is TRBJ2-1, the V gene TRBV5-4; 8 nucleotides match TRBD2. From germline, CDR1 is SGHNT and CDR2 YYREEE (reference sequence). J lost 9 bases, V lost 2 bases, and 10 bases had no gene match. The CDR3 totals 15 residues. This chain's CDR3 is CASSLPLAGVGEQFF. CDR3 DNA: TGTGCCAGCAGCTTACCGCTAGCGGGTGTCGGTGAGCAGTTCTTC.

This chain joins TRBV3-1 (or the pseudogene TRBV3-2) and TRBJ2-1; possibly TRBD2 for D (5 bases). Between the trimmed V and J ends, which lost 0 bases and 5 bases, there was a span of 8 bases. This CDR3 region has 14 residues. CDR1 is LGHDT and CDR2 is YNNKEL in the germline V gene (reference sequence). The CDR3 nucleotides read TGTGCCAGCAGCCAAGACCCCGGGAACAATGAGCAGTTCTTC. This sequence encodes CASSQDPGNNEQFF.

The J gene is TRBJ1-5, the V gene TRBV18; 11 bases are a match to TRBD1. Trimming cost V 3 bases and J 7 bases; bases outside gene matches: 2. Germline V lookup: CDR1 KGHSH, CDR2 LQKENI. CDR3 length equals 14 residues. CDR3 bases: TGTGCCAGCTCACCTGGGACAGGGGGACAGCCCCAGCATTTT. This translates into CASSPGTGGQPQHF.

This rearrangement joins TRBV27 to TRBJ2-7, with TRBD2 matching 8 bases. With 5 bases clipped from V and 0 bases from J, the junction kept 9 bases outside the gene matches. CDR1 MNHEY and CDR2 SMNVEV come from the germline V gene (reference sequence). This CDR3 is 16 amino acids long. The CDR3 region is CASSRQTGGASYEQYF. DNA for the CDR3: TGTGCCAGCAGTCGACAGACGGGGGGGGCCTCCTACGAGCAGTACTTC.

In this sample, this clone turned up a few times. This chain joins TRBV25-1 and TRBJ2-6, with D uncertain. This CDR3 is built from 16 residues. V was clipped by 7 bases and J by 2 bases, with 15 bases between them. The germline gives CDR1 MGHDK, CDR2 SYGVNS. In DNA, the CDR3 is TGTGCCAGCATCGGCCCCCAGGCGCCTGGGGCCAACGTCCTGACTTTC. Protein: CASIGPQAPGANVLTF.

This clone appeared a few times. This sample also contains other DNA sequences that code for the same CDR3. V usage is TRBV3-1 (or the pseudogene TRBV3-2) and J usage is TRBJ1-1; no clear D gene. This CDR3 has 13 amino acids. CDR1 and CDR2 (germline): LGHDT, YNNKEL (reference sequence). V was cut by 1 base and J by 1 base, with 4 bases left in between. CDR3 nucleotides: TGTGCCAGCAGCCAAGGAGGGAACACTGAAGCTTTCTTT. This sequence encodes CASSQGGNTEAFF.

This clone has just a few counts. The genes are TRBV7-9 and TRBJ2-7; 11 nucleotides line up with TRBD2. The junction had 13 bases not matched to a gene; V was cut back by 5 bases and J by 7 bases. This CDR3 spans 16 amino acids. Germline V CDR1 and CDR2: SEHNR, FQNEAQ (reference sequence). The CDR3 spells CASSPSIAGGPREQYF. The CDR3 bases are TGTGCCAGCAGCCCCTCGATAGCGGGAGGGCCGAGGGAGCAGTACTTC.

The CDR3 DNA follows: TGTGCCAGCACCCTGGCAACAGGGGGGAACACTGAAGCTTTCTTT. This translates into CASTLATGGNTEAFF. This chain links TRBV28 with TRBJ1-1; TRBD1 aligns across 8 bases. Losses at the gene ends were 7 bases for V and 1 base for J; bases not matched to a gene: 8. This CDR3 comprises 15 residues. CDR1 and CDR2 (germline): MDHEN, SYDVKM.

The chain combines TRBV11-3 with TRBJ2-3; the D gene is possibly TRBD1 (6 bases). V dropped 3 bases and J dropped 4 bases, with 17 bases sitting between them. The CDR3 length is 16 residues. In germline, CDR1 is SGHNT, CDR2 YENEEA. The CDR3 region is CASSFGTRGVADTQYF. The CDR3 DNA is TGTGCCAGCAGCTTCGGGACACGGGGTGTTGCAGATACGCAGTATTTT.

V gene TRBV3-1 (or the pseudogene TRBV3-2) combines with J gene TRBJ2-3; D perhaps matches TRBD2 (6 bases). With 1 base removed from V and 6 bases from J, the gap between germline ends came to 17 bases. The CDR3 contains 16 residues. Germline V lookup: CDR1 LGHDT, CDR2 YNNKEL (reference sequence). CDR3 sequence reads: CASSQGRDFPVDTQYF. As DNA, the CDR3 is TGTGCCAGCAGCCAAGGGAGGGACTTCCCGGTGGATACGCAGTATTTT.

This chain connects TRBV10-2 to TRBJ1-5, with a possible D match to TRBD1 (5 bases). Germline loops: CDR1 WSHSY, CDR2 SAAADI. V dropped 4 bases and J dropped 0 bases, with 10 bases sitting between them. The CDR3 loop spans 15 amino acids. CDR3 region: CASSARVYSNQPQHF. CDR3 sequence (DNA): TGCGCCAGCAGTGCCAGGGTATATAGCAATCAGCCCCAGCATTTT.

The rearrangement links TRBV28 to TRBJ2-3, with a tentative D call TRBD2 (6 bases). Trimming removed 6 bases from V and 6 bases from J, with 7 bases in between. CDR1 is MDHEN and CDR2 is SYDVKM in the germline V gene. The CDR3 runs 11 residues. The chain's CDR3 is CASRGGDTQYF. In DNA form, the CDR3 reads TGTGCCAGCAGGGGAGGCGATACGCAGTATTTT.

The rearrangement links TRBV5-8 to TRBJ2-7; the D is unclear. Per the germline V gene, CDR1 is SGHTS and CDR2 is YDEGEE. Trimming pared 0 bases from V and 6 bases from J, leaving 13 bases between. The CDR3 length is 14 residues. The CDR3 nucleotides read TGTGCCAGCAGCTTGGATTCTGCGGTCCCCGAGCAGTACTTC. Its protein product is CASSLDSAVPEQYF.

The chain uses TRBV15 and TRBJ2-2, with 12 bases that match TRBD1. Trimming at V came to 3 bases and at J to 5 bases, leaving 4 bases not matched to a gene. This CDR3 contains 16 residues. CDR1 and CDR2 from the germline V gene are LNHNV and YYDKDF (reference sequence). The DNA for the CDR3 is TGTGCCACCAGCAGGAGGGGACAGGGGGCAACCGGGGAGCTGTTTTTT. This codes for CATSRRGQGATGELFF.

CDR3 DNA sequence: TGTGCCAGCAGCCCTGCGGGGATCACAGATACGCAGTATTTT. Protein product: CASSPAGITDTQYF. The chain joins TRBV11-3 to TRBJ2-3, with TRBD2 as a possible D gene (6 bases). Per germline, CDR1 SGHNT and CDR2 YENEEA. V was pared by 5 bases and J by 2 bases, with 11 bases between. The CDR3 runs to 14 residues.

The chain uses TRBV19 and TRBJ2-3; 12 nucleotides match TRBD2. The CDR3 consists of 17 residues. From germline, CDR1 is LNHDA and CDR2 SQIVND (reference sequence). The J segment lost 5 bases and the V segment lost 0 bases, leaving 6 bases of the junction unmatched. The CDR3 region has the DNA TGTGCCAGTAGTATAGATCCGGGACTAGCGGGTCGAGATACGCAGTATTTT. It specifies CASSIDPGLAGRDTQYF.

This clone was recorded a few times. This rearrangement joins TRBV2 to TRBJ1-6, with TRBD1 matching 9 bases. Germline V gene lookup returns CDR1 SNHLY and CDR2 FYNNEI. The V segment lost 0 bases and the J segment 9 bases; nucleotides outside the gene matches: 3. This CDR3 contains 15 residues. The CDR3 spells CASSEAGTGTSPLHF. The CDR3 DNA reads as TGTGCCAGCAGTGAAGCGGGGACAGGGACTTCACCCCTCCACTTT.

In its sample, this clone was seen a few times. The chain uses TRBV6-2 or TRBV6-3 and TRBJ2-2; 11 bases are a match to TRBD2. With V trimmed by 2 bases and J by 4 bases, 6 bases remained unmatched. Germline CDR1 is MNHEY and CDR2 is SVGEGT. The CDR3 is made up of 17 amino acids. In DNA form, the CDR3 reads TGTGCCAGCAGTTACCCCACTAGCGGGAGTCGCACCGGGGAGCTGTTTTTT. This encodes CASSYPTSGSRTGELFF.

The CDR3 loop reads CASSLFGVKTEAFF. The CDR3 DNA sequence: TGTGCCAGCAGCTTATTCGGAGTTAAGACTGAAGCTTTCTTT. The genes are TRBV7-2 and TRBJ1-1; D is unresolved. The CDR3 extends over 14 amino acids. Germline CDR1 SGHTA, CDR2 FQGNSA. Trimming pared 2 bases from V and 5 bases from J, leaving 12 bases between.

This clone has a handful of counts. The V gene is TRBV19, the J gene TRBJ2-7, with TRBD1 matching over 8 bases. The J segment lost 4 bases and the V segment lost 5 bases, leaving 7 bases of the junction unmatched. This CDR3 contains 14 residues. Germline CDR1 LNHDA, CDR2 SQIVND (reference sequence). This CDR3 reads CASSPPGQGYEQYF. The CDR3 DNA sequence: TGTGCCAGTAGTCCGCCTGGACAGGGATACGAGCAGTACTTC.

The chain uses TRBV11-2 and TRBJ2-7, with a tentative D call TRBD2 (5 bases). Between the trimmed V and J ends, which lost 5 bases and 0 bases, there was a span of 14 bases. The CDR3 sequence is 15 residues long. Germline V CDR1 and CDR2: SGHAT, FQNNGV. The DNA for the CDR3 is TGTGCCAGCAGCCCGCGGGCGGGCCTCTCCTACGAGCAGTACTTC. As protein: CASSPRAGLSYEQYF.

The V gene is TRBV5-1, the J gene TRBJ1-6; 7 bases align to TRBD1. With V trimmed by 2 bases and J by 7 bases, 3 bases remained unmatched. From germline, CDR1 is SGHRS and CDR2 YFSETQ. This CDR3 is built from 14 residues. The CDR3 loop reads CASSFGTENSPLHF. The CDR3 DNA follows: TGCGCCAGCAGCTTCGGGACAGAGAATTCACCCCTCCACTTT.